This TCR beta chain derives from a study of blood T cells in healthy people across ages. Germline V lookup: CDR1 DFQATT, CDR2 SNEGSKA (reference sequence). Trimming took 0 bases from V and 6 from J, leaving 18 bases between them. The CDR3 extends over 15 amino acids. For the second PCR, which ran for about 7 to 11 cycles, a sample-barcoded 5' primer and a J-beta primer mix were used. The yield of each sample was at least 3 million CDR3-containing paired-end reads. TCRdb reprocessed the 5' RACE reads with MiXCR, giving one entry per CDR3 protein. This table holds roughly 1,500,000 distinct CDR3 sequences, around 39% found once.

Sequenced sample: blood. This receptor was obtained from a woman between 18 and 30 years old in good health. The chain joins TRBV20-1 to TRBJ2-7; D unresolved. CDR3 amino acids: CSARDRRTVGGEQYF. The CDR3 nucleotides are TGCAGTGCTAGAGATAGGCGAACAGTCGGCGGCGAGCAGTACTTC.